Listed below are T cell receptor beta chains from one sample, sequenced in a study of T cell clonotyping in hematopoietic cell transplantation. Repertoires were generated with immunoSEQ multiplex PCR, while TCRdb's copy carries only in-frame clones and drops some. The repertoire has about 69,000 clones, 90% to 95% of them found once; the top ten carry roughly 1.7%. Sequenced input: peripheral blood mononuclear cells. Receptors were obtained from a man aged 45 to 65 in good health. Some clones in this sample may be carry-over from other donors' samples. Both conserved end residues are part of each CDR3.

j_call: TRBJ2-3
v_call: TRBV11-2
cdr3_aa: CASSFASGDTQYF

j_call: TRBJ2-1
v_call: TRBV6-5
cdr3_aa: CASSSPVVGPEQFF

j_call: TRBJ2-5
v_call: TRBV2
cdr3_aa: CASSEGRADQYF

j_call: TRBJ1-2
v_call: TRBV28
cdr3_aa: CASSAGQTRLWGYTF

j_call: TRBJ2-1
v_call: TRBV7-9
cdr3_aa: CASSLVQGLDRGFDEQFF

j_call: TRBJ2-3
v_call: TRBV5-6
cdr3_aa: CASSRRTSGYADTQYF

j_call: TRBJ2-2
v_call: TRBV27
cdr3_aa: CASSLIAGGYTGELFF

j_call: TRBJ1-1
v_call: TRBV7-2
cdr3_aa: CASSGFQGVSTEAFF

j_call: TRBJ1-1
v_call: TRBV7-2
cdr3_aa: CASSLRSNTEAFF

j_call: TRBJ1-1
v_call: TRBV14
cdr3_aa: CASSQEGGRPNTEAFF

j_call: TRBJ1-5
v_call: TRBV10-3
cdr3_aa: CAISEGGAVDQPQHF

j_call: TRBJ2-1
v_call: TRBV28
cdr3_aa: CASSLSALRSYNEQFF

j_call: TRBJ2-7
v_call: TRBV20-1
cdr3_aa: CSLRRSGEQYF

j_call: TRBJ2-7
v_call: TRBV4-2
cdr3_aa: CASSQASGKYEQYF

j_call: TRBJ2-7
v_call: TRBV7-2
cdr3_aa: CASSGRREDEQYF

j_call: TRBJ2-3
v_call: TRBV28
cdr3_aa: CASSPDRERDTQYF

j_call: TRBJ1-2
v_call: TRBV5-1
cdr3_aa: CASSLFQDYGYTF

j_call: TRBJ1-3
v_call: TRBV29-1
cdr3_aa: CSVVYPGNTIYF

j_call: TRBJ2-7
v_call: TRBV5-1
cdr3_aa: CASSLIGGTLLYEQYF

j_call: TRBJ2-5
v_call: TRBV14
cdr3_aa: CASSQVRRETQYF

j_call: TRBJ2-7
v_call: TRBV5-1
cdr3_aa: CASSSGQRSYEQYF

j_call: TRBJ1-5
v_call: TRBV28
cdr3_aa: CASSLPGGPQHF

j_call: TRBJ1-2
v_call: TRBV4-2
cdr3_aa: CASSQDNSGTNYGYTF

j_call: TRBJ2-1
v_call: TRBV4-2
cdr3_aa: CASSQAPQSLLAGGYNEQFF

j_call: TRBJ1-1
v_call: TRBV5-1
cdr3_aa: CASSGNTEAFF

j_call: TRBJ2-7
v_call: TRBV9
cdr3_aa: CASSVGSGTAIYEQYF

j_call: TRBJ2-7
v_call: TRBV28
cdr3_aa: CASSLWDGREQYF

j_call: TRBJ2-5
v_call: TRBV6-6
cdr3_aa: CASSYMQGAMKETQYF

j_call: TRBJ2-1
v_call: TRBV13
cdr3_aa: CASSLGGGRPNEQFF

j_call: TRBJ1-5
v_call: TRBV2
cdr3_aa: CASSEAPRVPNQPQHF

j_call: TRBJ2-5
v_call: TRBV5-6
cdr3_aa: CASSPETGGQETQYF

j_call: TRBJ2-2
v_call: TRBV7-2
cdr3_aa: CASSAEPSNTGELFF

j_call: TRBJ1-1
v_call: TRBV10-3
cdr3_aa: CATIKGGTLEAFF